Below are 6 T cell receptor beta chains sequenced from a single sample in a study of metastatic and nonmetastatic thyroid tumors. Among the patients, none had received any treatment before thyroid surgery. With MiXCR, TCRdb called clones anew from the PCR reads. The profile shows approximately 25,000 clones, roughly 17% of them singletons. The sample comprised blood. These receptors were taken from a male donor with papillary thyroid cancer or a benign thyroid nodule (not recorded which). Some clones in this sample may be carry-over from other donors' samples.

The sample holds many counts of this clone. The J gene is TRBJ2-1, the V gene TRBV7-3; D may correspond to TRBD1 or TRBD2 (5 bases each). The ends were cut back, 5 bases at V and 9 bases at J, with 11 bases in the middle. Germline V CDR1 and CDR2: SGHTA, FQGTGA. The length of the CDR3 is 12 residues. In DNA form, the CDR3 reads TGTGCCAGCAGCGAGGGGTCTCCTGAGCAGTTCTTC. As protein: CASSEGSPEQFF.

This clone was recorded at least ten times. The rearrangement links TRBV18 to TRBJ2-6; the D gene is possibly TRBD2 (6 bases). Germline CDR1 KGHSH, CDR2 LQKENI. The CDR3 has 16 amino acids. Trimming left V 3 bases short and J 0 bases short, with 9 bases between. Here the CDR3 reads CASSPPGVSGANVLTF. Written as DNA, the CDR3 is TGTGCCAGCTCACCTCCGGGGGTCTCTGGGGCCAACGTCCTGACTTTC. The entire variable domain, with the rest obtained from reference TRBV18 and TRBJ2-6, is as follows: NAGVMQNPRHLVRRRGQEARLRCSPMKGHSHVYWYRQLPEEGLKFMVYLQKENIIDESGMPKERFSAEFPKEGPSILRIQQVVRGDSAAYFCASSPPGVSGANVLTFGAGSRLTVL.

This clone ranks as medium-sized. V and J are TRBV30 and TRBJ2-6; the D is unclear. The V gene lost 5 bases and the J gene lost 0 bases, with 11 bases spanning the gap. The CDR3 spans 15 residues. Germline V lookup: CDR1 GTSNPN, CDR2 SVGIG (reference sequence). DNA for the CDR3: TGTGCCTGGGGGCAGGAGCTCTCTGGGGCCAACGTCCTGACTTTC. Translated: CAWGQELSGANVLTF.

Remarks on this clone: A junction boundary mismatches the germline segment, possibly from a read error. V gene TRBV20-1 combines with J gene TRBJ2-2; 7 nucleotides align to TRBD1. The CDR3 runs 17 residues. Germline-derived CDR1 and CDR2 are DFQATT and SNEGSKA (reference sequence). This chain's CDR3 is CSARDLRQGVNTWELFF. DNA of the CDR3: TGCAGTGCTAGAGACCTCCGACAGGGTGTCAACACCTGGGAGCTGTTTTTT.

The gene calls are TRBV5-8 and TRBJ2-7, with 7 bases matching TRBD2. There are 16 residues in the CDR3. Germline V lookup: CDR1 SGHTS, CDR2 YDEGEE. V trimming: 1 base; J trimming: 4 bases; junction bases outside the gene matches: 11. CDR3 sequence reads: CASSLPGGSALYEQYF. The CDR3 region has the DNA TGTGCCAGCAGCTTGCCGGGGGGTTCGGCTTTGTACGAGCAGTACTTC.

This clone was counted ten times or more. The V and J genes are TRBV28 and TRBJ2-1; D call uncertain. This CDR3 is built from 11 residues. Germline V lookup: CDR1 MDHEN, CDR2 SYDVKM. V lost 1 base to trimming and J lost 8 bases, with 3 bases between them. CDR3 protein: CASSLSYEQFF. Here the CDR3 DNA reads TGTGCCAGCAGTTTATCCTATGAGCAGTTCTTC.